The text below deals with one TCR beta chain. The antigen this receptor binds is unknown. No much larger clone exists at a distance of one base, and base qualities are not known. TCRdb lists the instrument as Illumina HiSeq 2500. Quantitative 5'-RACE with molecular barcodes was the method used to prepare the TCR beta libraries. Under the source paper's analysis protocol: A new computational method, built on a probabilistic model of VDJ rearrangement, was used to identify disease-linked TCR variants. TCRdb trimmed the raw reads at Q25, called clones with MiXCR and kept productive beta chains. Each CDR3 protein gets just one entry, which takes the most common genes and DNA from the rows behind it. TCRdb assigned the V and J calls; the authors' analysis was not used. The sample contains approximately 140,000 distinct CDR3 sequences, 7% to 10% of them found a single time. 7.3% of the sample comes from the top ten.

The data originate from a study of CD8 T cells in ankylosing spondylitis (dated by TCRdb to 2015 to 2018). Regarding the research as a whole: The study set out to find disease-linked TCR variants by profiling T cell receptor beta repertoires in ankylosing spondylitis patients and healthy donors. The full study cohort comprised 25 ankylosing spondylitis patients and some 110 healthy donors. Peripheral blood was sampled, and synovial fluid was additionally collected from ankylosing spondylitis patients. Overall study outcomes, separate from this receptor: Some of the motif variants had been reported before in the synovial fluid and blood of reactive arthritis patients, a finding that suggests common disease-initiation mechanisms. A TCR beta motif made up of several highly homologous amino acid variants appeared to be characteristic of blood from ankylosing spondylitis patients. The disease-linked clones had a CD8+ phenotype and were found at relatively low frequencies in peripheral blood. The disease-linked clones were reported as significantly enriched in matched synovial fluid samples from ankylosing spondylitis patients.

The V end gives up 3 bases and the J end 1 base, leaving 9 bases in the junction not matched to a gene. The CDR3 holds 17 amino acids from the cysteine to the phenylalanine. The sequence is cut down to CDR3 DNA, 51 bases in frame from base 1. The germline V gene (reference sequence) specifies DFQATT as CDR1 and SNEGSKA as CDR2. Synovial fluid samples and blood samples obtained from the same ankylosing spondylitis patients were matched. The sequence was obtained from a male donor with ankylosing spondylitis. Sequencing was done on a sample of synovial fluid, either unsorted or a sorted T cell fraction (not recorded which). The rearranged segments are TRBV20-1 and TRBJ2-5; 12 junctional bases match TRBD2. The nucleotide sequence reads as follows: TGCAGTGCTAGCCCAATAACTAGCGGGGGGACCCAAGAGACCCAGTACTTC. Protein translation: CSASPITSGGTQETQYF.